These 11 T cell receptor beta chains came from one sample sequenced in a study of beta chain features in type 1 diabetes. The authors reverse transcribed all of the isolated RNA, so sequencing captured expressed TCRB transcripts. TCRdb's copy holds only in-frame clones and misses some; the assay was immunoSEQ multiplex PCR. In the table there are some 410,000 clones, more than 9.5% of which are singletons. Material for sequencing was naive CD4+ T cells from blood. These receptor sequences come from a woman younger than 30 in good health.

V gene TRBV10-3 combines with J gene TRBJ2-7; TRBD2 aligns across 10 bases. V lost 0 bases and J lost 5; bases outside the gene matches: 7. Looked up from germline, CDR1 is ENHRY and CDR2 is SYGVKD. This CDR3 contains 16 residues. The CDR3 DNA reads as TGTGCCATCAGTGAGTCGAATCTAGCGGGAGTTAACGAGCAGTACTTC. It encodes CAISESNLAGVNEQYF.

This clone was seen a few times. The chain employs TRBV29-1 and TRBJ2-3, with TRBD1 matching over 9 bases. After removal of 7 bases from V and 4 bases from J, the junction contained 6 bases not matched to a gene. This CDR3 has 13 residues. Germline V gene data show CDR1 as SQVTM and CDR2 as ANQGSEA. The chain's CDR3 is CSAGTGLADTQYF. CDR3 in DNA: TGCAGCGCTGGGACAGGGTTGGCAGATACGCAGTATTTT.

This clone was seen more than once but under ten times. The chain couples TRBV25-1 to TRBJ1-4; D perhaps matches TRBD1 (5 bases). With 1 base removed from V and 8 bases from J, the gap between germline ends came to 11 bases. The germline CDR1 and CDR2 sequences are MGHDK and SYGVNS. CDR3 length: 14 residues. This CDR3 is CASSEFQGREKLFF. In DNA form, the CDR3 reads TGTGCCAGCAGTGAATTCCAGGGTAGGGAAAAACTGTTTTTT.

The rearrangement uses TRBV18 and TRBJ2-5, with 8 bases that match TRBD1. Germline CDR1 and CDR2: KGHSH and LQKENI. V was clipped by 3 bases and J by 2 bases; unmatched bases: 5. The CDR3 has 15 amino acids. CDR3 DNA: TGTGCCAGCTCACCTTACACAGGGGGTCAAGAGACCCAGTACTTC. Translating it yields CASSPYTGGQETQYF.

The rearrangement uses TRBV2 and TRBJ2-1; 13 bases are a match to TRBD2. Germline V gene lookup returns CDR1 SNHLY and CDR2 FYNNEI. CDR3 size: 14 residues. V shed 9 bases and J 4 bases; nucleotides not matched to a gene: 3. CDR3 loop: CASAGLAGYNEQFF. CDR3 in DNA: TGTGCCAGTGCGGGACTAGCGGGATACAATGAGCAGTTCTTC.

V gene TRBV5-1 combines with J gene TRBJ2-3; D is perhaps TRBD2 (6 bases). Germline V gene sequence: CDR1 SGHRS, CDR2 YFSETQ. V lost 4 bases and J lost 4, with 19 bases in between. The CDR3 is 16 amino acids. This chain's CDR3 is CASSLEGRGGPDTQYF. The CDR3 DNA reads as TGCGCCAGCAGCCTGGAGGGGCGCGGTGGACCAGATACGCAGTATTTT.

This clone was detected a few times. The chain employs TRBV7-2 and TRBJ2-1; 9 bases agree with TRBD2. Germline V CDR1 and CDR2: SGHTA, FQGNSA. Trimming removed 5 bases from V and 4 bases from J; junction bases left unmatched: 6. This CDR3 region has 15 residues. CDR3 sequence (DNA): TGTGCCAGCAGCACGGAGCGGGGGGCATACAATGAGCAGTTCTTC. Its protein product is CASSTERGAYNEQFF. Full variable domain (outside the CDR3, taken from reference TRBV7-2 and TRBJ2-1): GAGVSQSPSNKVTEKGKDVELRCDPISGHTALYWYRQSLGQGLEFLIYFQGNSAPDKSGLPSDRFSAERTGGSVSTLTIQRTQQEDSAVYLCASSTERGAYNEQFFGPGTRLTVL.

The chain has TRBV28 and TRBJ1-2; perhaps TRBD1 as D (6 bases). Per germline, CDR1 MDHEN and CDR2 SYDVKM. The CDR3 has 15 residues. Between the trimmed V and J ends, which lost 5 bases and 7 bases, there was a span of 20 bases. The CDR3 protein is CASSPGTLYGSGYTF. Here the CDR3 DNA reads TGTGCCAGCAGTCCAGGGACATTATACGGAAGTGGCTACACCTTC.

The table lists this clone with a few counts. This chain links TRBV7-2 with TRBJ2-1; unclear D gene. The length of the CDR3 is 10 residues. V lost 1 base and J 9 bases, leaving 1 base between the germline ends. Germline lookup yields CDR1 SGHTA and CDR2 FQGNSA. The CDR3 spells CASSLGEQFF. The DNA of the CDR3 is TGTGCCAGCAGCTTAGGTGAGCAGTTCTTC.

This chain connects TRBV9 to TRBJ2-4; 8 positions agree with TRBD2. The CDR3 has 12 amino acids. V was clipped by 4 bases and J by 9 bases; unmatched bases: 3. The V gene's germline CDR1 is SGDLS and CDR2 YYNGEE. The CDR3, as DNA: TGTGCCAGCAGCCGGGAGGGAATCATTCAGTACTTC. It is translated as CASSREGIIQYF.

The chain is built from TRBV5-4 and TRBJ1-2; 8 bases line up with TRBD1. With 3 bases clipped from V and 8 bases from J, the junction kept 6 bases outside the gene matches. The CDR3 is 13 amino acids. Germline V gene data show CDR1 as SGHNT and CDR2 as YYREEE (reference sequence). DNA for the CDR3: TGTGCCAGCAGCTATCAGGGGGCGGACGGCTACACCTTC. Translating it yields CASSYQGADGYTF. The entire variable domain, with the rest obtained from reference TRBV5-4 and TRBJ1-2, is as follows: ETGVTQSPTHLIKTRGQQVTLRCSSQSGHNTVSWYQQALGQGPQFIFQYYREEENGRGNFPPRFSGLQFPNYSSELNVNALELDDSALYLCASSYQGADGYTFGSGTRLTVV.